This section outlines one T cell receptor beta chain sequence together with its context. Its antigen is still unknown. It was version v3.0 of the immunoSEQ assay that was run at survey level. The data were produced by immunoSEQ multiplex PCR, yet TCRdb's version contains in-frame clones alone and is incomplete. Here the sample spans some 45,000 clones, about nine tenths being singletons. This specimen belongs to a study of long-term antiretroviral therapy in people with HIV. Study results and limitations: Once patients were on ART, diversity went higher but still fell short of transplant donor controls. In the period from the mid-2000s to the late 2010s, blood was collected, possibly under older ART regimens.

The samples comprised roughly 0.9-10 million cryopreserved PBMC ahead of DNA extraction. Germline V gene lookup returns CDR1 SGHAT and CDR2 FQNNGV. Germline trimming cut 6 bases from V and 6 bases from J; bases unmatched to any gene: 4. This CDR3 spans 14 amino acids. The origin of this receptor is a woman aged 45-59 years with HIV. The genes are TRBV11-2 and TRBJ2-5; 13 positions match TRBD2. This sample comprised unsorted PBMCs, obtained 0.1 years before starting antiretroviral therapy. The CDR3: CASRLAGGSKTQYF. DNA of the CDR3: TGTGCCAGCAGACTAGCGGGGGGGTCGAAGACCCAGTACTTC.